These 10 T cell receptor beta chains originate from one sample sequenced in a study of T cell responses to AZD1222 COVID-19 vaccine. TCRdb's copy holds only in-frame clones and misses some; the assay was immunoSEQ multiplex PCR. The table lists 96,000 or so clones, roughly 90% of them singletons. The specimen was peripheral blood, collected on day 0 of AZD1222 vaccination. These receptors all stem from an adult in good health.

The chain employs TRBV28 and TRBJ1-2, with 7 bases lining up with TRBD1. Germline-derived CDR1 and CDR2 are MDHEN and SYDVKM. Trimming removed 5 bases from V and 4 bases from J; junction bases left unmatched: 13. The CDR3 has 16 amino acids. This CDR3 reads CASSGRDGTAIYGYTF. CDR3 nucleotides: TGTGCCAGCAGTGGGAGAGACGGGACAGCTATCTATGGCTACACCTTC.

V and J are TRBV7-9 and TRBJ2-7; 8 bases are a match to TRBD1. The germline gives CDR1 SEHNR, CDR2 FQNEAQ (reference sequence). The CDR3 totals 15 residues. Unmatched junction bases numbered 8, after V lost 5 bases and J lost 2 bases. The CDR3, as DNA: TGTGCCAGCAGCGCCCCCGCGGACAGGGCCTACGAGCAGTACTTC. Protein: CASSAPADRAYEQYF.

This clone came up once. The chain employs TRBV7-8 and TRBJ1-2; 8 nucleotides line up with TRBD1. V was clipped by 2 bases and J by 6 bases; unmatched bases: 8. The CDR3 runs to 15 residues. Germline V CDR1 and CDR2: SGHVS, FQNEAQ. The CDR3 protein is CASSLIPGQVDGYTF. For the CDR3, the DNA is TGTGCCAGCAGCTTAATACCGGGACAGGTGGATGGCTACACCTTC.

This sequence joins TRBV2 and TRBJ2-3, with 7 positions matching TRBD2. This CDR3 has 15 residues. Trimming took 4 bases from V and 2 from J; bases not matched to a gene: 6. Germline V gives CDR1 SNHLY, CDR2 FYNNEI. The CDR3 is CASSGEGSLTDTQYF. For the CDR3, the DNA is TGTGCCAGCAGTGGGGAGGGGAGTCTCACAGATACGCAGTATTTT.

The V gene is TRBV28, the J gene TRBJ1-1; 7 bases agree with TRBD1. The length of the CDR3 is 15 residues. The V gene's germline CDR1 is MDHEN and CDR2 SYDVKM. Trimming at V came to 5 bases and at J to 4 bases, leaving 10 bases not matched to a gene. The DNA for the CDR3 is TGTGCCAGCAGTCCGGGAGGGGGCGGGATCACTGAAGCTTTCTTT. Translating it yields CASSPGGGGITEAFF.

The CDR3 region has the DNA TGTGCCAGCAGCTTAGCTCTCGCGGGAGGGCCTTACAATGAGCAGTTCTTC. Translated, it gives CASSLALAGGPYNEQFF. The rearrangement uses TRBV7-9 and TRBJ2-1, with 9 bases lining up with TRBD2. The CDR3 is made up of 17 amino acids. Germline loops: CDR1 SEHNR, CDR2 FQNEAQ (reference sequence). Trimming at V came to 0 bases and at J to 4 bases, leaving 7 bases not matched to a gene. The whole variable domain, remainder taken from reference TRBV7-9 and TRBJ2-1, is DTGVSQNPRHKITKRGQNVTFRCDPISEHNRLYWYRQTLGQGPEFLTYFQNEAQLEKSRLLSDRFSAERPKGSFSTLEIQRTEQGDSAMYLCASSLALAGGPYNEQFFGPGTRLTVL.

J is TRBJ2-7 and V is TRBV5-6; no reliable D call. V was cut by 1 base and J by 7 bases, with 6 bases left in between. Per the germline V gene, CDR1 is SGHDT and CDR2 is YYEEEE. The CDR3 runs 11 residues. CDR3: CASSLREEQYF. In DNA, the CDR3 is TGTGCCAGCAGCTTGCGTGAGGAGCAGTACTTC.

This rearrangement joins TRBV6-5 to TRBJ1-1; tentatively, D is TRBD1 (6 bases). Germline V gives CDR1 MNHEY, CDR2 SVGAGI. This CDR3 spans 15 amino acids. The V end was cut by 7 bases, the J end by 5 bases, with 20 bases between. CDR3 loop: CASTNGGGGRTEAFF. The DNA of the CDR3 is TGTGCCAGCACCAACGGGGGGGGCGGCAGGACTGAAGCTTTCTTT.

CDR3 region: CASSLGRLGVSRDSNQPQHF. DNA of the CDR3: TGTGCCAGCAGCTTAGGGCGTCTTGGGGTAAGCAGGGACAGCAATCAGCCCCAGCATTTT. V gene TRBV7-8 combines with J gene TRBJ1-5; D is possibly TRBD1 (5 bases). The CDR3 totals 20 residues. From germline, CDR1 is SGHVS and CDR2 FQNEAQ. V lost 1 base and J lost 1, with 23 bases in between.

This chain joins TRBV18 and TRBJ1-4, with 9 positions matching TRBD1. The V gene's germline CDR1 is KGHSH and CDR2 LQKENI. This CDR3 comprises 14 residues. V shed 6 bases, J shed 6 bases, and the junction held 5 bases outside the gene matches. Here the CDR3 reads CASSPDRGDEKLFF. The CDR3 DNA sequence: TGTGCCAGCTCCCCAGACAGGGGGGATGAAAAACTGTTTTTT.